This is a list of T cell receptor beta chains from one sample in a study of cytomegalovirus exposure and HLA in healthy donors. Sequenced by immunoSEQ multiplex PCR; TCRdb stores in-frame clones only, minus some. Here the sample spans approximately 160,000 clones, around 85% being singletons. The sequencing input was PBMCs. The receptors stem from a man between 50 and 59 years old in good health and CMV-seropositive. Each CDR3 is given with its conserved first and last residue. D genes are given only for firm matches. Rows may omit the clone size; those that give it use once, few, many or a size class.

.	TRBV25-1	TRBJ2-5	.	TGTGCCAGCAGTGAGTCCCTCCCTCTAGGAGAGCAGTACTTC	CASSESLPLGEQYF
TRBD2	TRBV18	TRBJ2-4	.	TGTGCCAGCTCACTGGGGACTAGCGGGAACGAAAACATTCAGTACTTC	CASSLGTSGNENIQYF
TRBD1	TRBV5-1	TRBJ1-3	.	TGCGCCAGCAGCTTGATGGGACAGGAGGGAAACACCATATATTTT	CASSLMGQEGNTIYF
.	TRBV4-3	TRBJ2-4	.	TGCGCCAGCAGCCAGGGACACAGGGTCAACATTCAGTACTTC	CASSQGHRVNIQYF
.	TRBV9	TRBJ2-1	.	TGTGCCAGCAGCCCCCGGGGCGGGGTCGACTACAATGAGCAGTTCTTC	CASSPRGGVDYNEQFF
.	TRBV5-1	TRBJ2-1	.	TGCGCCAGCAGCTTACAATATACGGCCTCCGGGTATAATGAGCAGTTCTTC	CASSLQYTASGYNEQFF
TRBD1	TRBV11-3	TRBJ2-2	.	TGTGCCAGCAGCCCGGGGACAGGGTACACCGGGGAGCTGTTTTTT	CASSPGTGYTGELFF
TRBD2	TRBV9	TRBJ2-7	.	TGTGCCAGCAGCCCGACTAGCGGGGGGCTGTACGAGCAGTACTTC	CASSPTSGGLYEQYF
TRBD1	TRBV7-3	TRBJ1-3	.	TGTGCCAGCAGCTTTTCGGGGGACAGCCGCTCTGGAAACACCATATATTTT	CASSFSGDSRSGNTIYF
TRBD1	TRBV4-1	TRBJ2-7	.	TGCGCCAGCTCAGGAACGGGACAGGGATTCTACGAGCAGTACTTC	CASSGTGQGFYEQYF
TRBD1	TRBV5-4	TRBJ2-5	.	TGTGCCAGCAGCCCACAGACAGGGGAAGAGACCCAGTACTTC	CASSPQTGEETQYF
.	TRBV7-7	TRBJ2-1	.	TGTGCTAGCAGCTTAGAGTGGGGCCACAATGAGCAGTTCTTC	CASSLEWGHNEQFF
.	TRBV18	TRBJ1-5	.	TGTGCCAGCTCACCACGGGCCTGGGGGCTTGGGATCAATCAGCCCCAGCATTTT	CASSPRAWGLGINQPQHF
.	TRBV6-5	TRBJ2-2	.	TGTGCCAGCAGTTACTGGGCTAGCGACCCCACCGGGGAGCTGTTTTTT	CASSYWASDPTGELFF
.	TRBV4-1	TRBJ2-4	once	TGCGCCAGCAGTGGCAGGATTCTAGCCAAAAACATTCAGTACTTC	CASSGRILAKNIQYF
.	TRBV21-1	TRBJ1-1	.	TGTGCCAGCAGCACCCCCCCGGGTACCCTGAGCCCCCTGAACACTGAAGCTTTCTTT	CASSTPPGTLSPLNTEAFF
TRBD1	TRBV27	TRBJ1-1	once	TGTGCCAGCTCTAGACCGGGACAGTTTTATACTGAAGCTTTCTTT	CASSRPGQFYTEAFF
.	TRBV4-1	TRBJ2-3	few	TGCGCCAGCAGCCAAGGAGCCGATACGCAGTATTTT	CASSQGADTQYF
.	TRBV4-1	TRBJ2-2	.	TGCGCCAGCAGCCAAGCGAGAGGGTCGGGGGCCGGGGAGCTGTTTTTT	CASSQARGSGAGELFF
TRBD2	TRBV27	TRBJ2-2	few	TGTGCCAGCAGCACGGGGGGGCTAATCACCGGGGAGCTGTTTTTT	CASSTGGLITGELFF
TRBD2	TRBV10-3	TRBJ2-7	.	TGTGCCATCAGTGCAGCGGGGAGGGGCACCTACGAGCAGTACTTC	CAISAAGRGTYEQYF
TRBD2	TRBV4-1	TRBJ2-3	.	TGCGCCAGCAGCCAAGGGCTGGCTAGCGGAGGGCAGAATACGCAGTATTTT	CASSQGLASGGQNTQYF
.	TRBV4-1	TRBJ1-5	.	TGCGCCAGCAGCCATTCTACAGGGAGCAATCAGCCCCAGCATTTT	CASSHSTGSNQPQHF
TRBD1	TRBV5-1	TRBJ1-1	.	TGCGCCAGCGCCCGGGACAGCTCCTTCAACACTGAAGCTTTCTTT	CASARDSSFNTEAFF
.	TRBV5-1	TRBJ2-7	.	TGCGCCAGCAGCTTCAGGGGTCACGAGCAGTACTTC	CASSFRGHEQYF
.	TRBV6-1	TRBJ2-3	once	TGTGCCAGCAGTGACCCGGGGTGGCGCACAGATACGCAGTATTTT	CASSDPGWRTDTQYF
TRBD1	TRBV5-1	TRBJ1-1	.	TGCGCCAGCAGCCCACAAGGACAGGGGGCATCGAACACTGAAGCTTTCTTT	CASSPQGQGASNTEAFF
.	TRBV4-1	TRBJ2-3	.	TGCGCCAGCAGCCCGGAGGCAGATACGCAGTATTTT	CASSPEADTQYF
.	TRBV7-8	TRBJ1-2	.	TGTGCCAGCAGCTATAGCGTTAACTATGGCTACACCTTC	CASSYSVNYGYTF
.	TRBV4-1	TRBJ1-4	.	TGCGCCAGCAGCCAAGTGGACAGAGTTGCAACTAATGAAAAACTGTTTTTT	CASSQVDRVATNEKLFF
TRBD1	TRBV28	TRBJ1-4	.	TGTGCCAGCAGTCATCGAAATAGGGACAGATCAACTAATGAAAAACTGTTTTTT	CASSHRNRDRSTNEKLFF
.	TRBV7-9	TRBJ1-5	.	TGTGCCAGCAGCTCACAGGAGAATCAGCCCCAGCATTTT	CASSSQENQPQHF
TRBD2	TRBV10-3	TRBJ2-7	.	TGTGCCAGCATGGACGGGACTAGCATTGACGAGCAGTACTTC	CASMDGTSIDEQYF
TRBD2	TRBV5-1	TRBJ2-1	.	TGCGCCAGCAGCACTAGCGGGGGTCGGGTGAATGAGCAGTTCTTC	CASSTSGGRVNEQFF
.	TRBV9	TRBJ1-2	.	TGTGCCAGCAGCCTCGGGGGTGGCTACACCTTC	CASSLGGGYTF
TRBD1	TRBV6-6	TRBJ1-1	.	TGTGCCAGCAGTTACTCGGGACAGGCTCAAGCTGAAGCTTTCTTT	CASSYSGQAQAEAFF
TRBD1	TRBV7-2	TRBJ1-5	once	TGTGCCAGCAGCTTAGCGCCCGGGACAGCACGGTATAGCAATCAGCCCCAGCATTTT	CASSLAPGTARYSNQPQHF
TRBD2	TRBV4-1	TRBJ2-1	few	TGCGCCAGCAGCCAAGAACTAGCGGGAGGGCACAATGAGCAGTTCTTC	CASSQELAGGHNEQFF
.	TRBV5-1	TRBJ2-1	.	TGCGCCAGCAGACTTCTTTCTACGAACAATGAGCAGTTCTTC	CASRLLSTNNEQFF
.	TRBV5-1	TRBJ1-2	.	TGCGCCAGCAGCTGGGGCAGTGCTAACTATGGCTACACCTTC	CASSWGSANYGYTF
.	TRBV5-1	TRBJ1-2	.	TGCGCCAGCAGCTTGGGGGGGGTACAAGGTGGCTACACCTTC	CASSLGGVQGGYTF
.	TRBV18	TRBJ2-7	.	TGTGCCAGCTCACCGGTCAGGACAACCTACGAGCAGTACTTC	CASSPVRTTYEQYF
TRBD2	TRBV9	TRBJ2-5	.	TGTGCCAGCAGTGCGGCTAGCGGTATGTACCAAGAGACCCAGTACTTC	CASSAASGMYQETQYF
TRBD1	TRBV10-3	TRBJ1-1	.	TGTGCCATCACCACAGGGGATTCGATGAACACTGAAGCTTTCTTT	CAITTGDSMNTEAFF
.	TRBV5-8	TRBJ1-2	.	TGTGCCAGCAGCTTCGACAGAAACTATGGCTACACCTTC	CASSFDRNYGYTF
.	TRBV7-3	TRBJ2-1	.	TGTGCCAGCAGCTCCGTAGGGGCGCCCTGGCTGAATGAGCAGTTCTTC	CASSSVGAPWLNEQFF
TRBD1	TRBV28	TRBJ1-2	.	TGTGCCAGCAGCTCCGGGACAGGGGGCCTTGGCTACACCTTC	CASSSGTGGLGYTF
.	TRBV9	TRBJ2-1	.	TGTGCCAGCAGCATTAGCGGAAGGGCCCCCTACAATGAGCAGTTCTTC	CASSISGRAPYNEQFF
.	TRBV5-4	TRBJ2-5	.	TGTGCCAGCAGCCGGGGAGAGGACTACCAAGAGACCCAGTACTTC	CASSRGEDYQETQYF
.	TRBV5-4	TRBJ2-7	.	TGTGCCAGCAGCTCTGGAGGACCGAGGGTACCCTACGAGCAGTACTTC	CASSSGGPRVPYEQYF
.	TRBV21-1	TRBJ2-7	.	TGTGCCAGCAGGCCACAGGGTAACGAGCAGTACTTC	CASRPQGNEQYF
.	TRBV6-6	TRBJ2-2	once	TGTGCCAGCAGTTACTCAGGGACAACCACCGGGGAGCTGTTTTTT	CASSYSGTTTGELFF
TRBD1	TRBV4-3	TRBJ1-3	.	TGCGCCAGCAGCCAAGATCCGGGACAGGGTCTCGGGAACACCATATATTTT	CASSQDPGQGLGNTIYF
TRBD2	TRBV11-3	TRBJ2-7	.	TGTGCCAGCAGCTTACGGGGGGGGGACGAGCAGTACTTC	CASSLRGGDEQYF
TRBD2	TRBV9	TRBJ2-1	.	TGTGCCAGCAGCGTAGCTATCCGAAGCGGGGCGAGCTCCTACAATGAGCAGTTCTTC	CASSVAIRSGASSYNEQFF
.	TRBV2	TRBJ2-3	.	TGTGCCAGCGCGTCTATGGCAGATACGCAGTATTTT	CASASMADTQYF